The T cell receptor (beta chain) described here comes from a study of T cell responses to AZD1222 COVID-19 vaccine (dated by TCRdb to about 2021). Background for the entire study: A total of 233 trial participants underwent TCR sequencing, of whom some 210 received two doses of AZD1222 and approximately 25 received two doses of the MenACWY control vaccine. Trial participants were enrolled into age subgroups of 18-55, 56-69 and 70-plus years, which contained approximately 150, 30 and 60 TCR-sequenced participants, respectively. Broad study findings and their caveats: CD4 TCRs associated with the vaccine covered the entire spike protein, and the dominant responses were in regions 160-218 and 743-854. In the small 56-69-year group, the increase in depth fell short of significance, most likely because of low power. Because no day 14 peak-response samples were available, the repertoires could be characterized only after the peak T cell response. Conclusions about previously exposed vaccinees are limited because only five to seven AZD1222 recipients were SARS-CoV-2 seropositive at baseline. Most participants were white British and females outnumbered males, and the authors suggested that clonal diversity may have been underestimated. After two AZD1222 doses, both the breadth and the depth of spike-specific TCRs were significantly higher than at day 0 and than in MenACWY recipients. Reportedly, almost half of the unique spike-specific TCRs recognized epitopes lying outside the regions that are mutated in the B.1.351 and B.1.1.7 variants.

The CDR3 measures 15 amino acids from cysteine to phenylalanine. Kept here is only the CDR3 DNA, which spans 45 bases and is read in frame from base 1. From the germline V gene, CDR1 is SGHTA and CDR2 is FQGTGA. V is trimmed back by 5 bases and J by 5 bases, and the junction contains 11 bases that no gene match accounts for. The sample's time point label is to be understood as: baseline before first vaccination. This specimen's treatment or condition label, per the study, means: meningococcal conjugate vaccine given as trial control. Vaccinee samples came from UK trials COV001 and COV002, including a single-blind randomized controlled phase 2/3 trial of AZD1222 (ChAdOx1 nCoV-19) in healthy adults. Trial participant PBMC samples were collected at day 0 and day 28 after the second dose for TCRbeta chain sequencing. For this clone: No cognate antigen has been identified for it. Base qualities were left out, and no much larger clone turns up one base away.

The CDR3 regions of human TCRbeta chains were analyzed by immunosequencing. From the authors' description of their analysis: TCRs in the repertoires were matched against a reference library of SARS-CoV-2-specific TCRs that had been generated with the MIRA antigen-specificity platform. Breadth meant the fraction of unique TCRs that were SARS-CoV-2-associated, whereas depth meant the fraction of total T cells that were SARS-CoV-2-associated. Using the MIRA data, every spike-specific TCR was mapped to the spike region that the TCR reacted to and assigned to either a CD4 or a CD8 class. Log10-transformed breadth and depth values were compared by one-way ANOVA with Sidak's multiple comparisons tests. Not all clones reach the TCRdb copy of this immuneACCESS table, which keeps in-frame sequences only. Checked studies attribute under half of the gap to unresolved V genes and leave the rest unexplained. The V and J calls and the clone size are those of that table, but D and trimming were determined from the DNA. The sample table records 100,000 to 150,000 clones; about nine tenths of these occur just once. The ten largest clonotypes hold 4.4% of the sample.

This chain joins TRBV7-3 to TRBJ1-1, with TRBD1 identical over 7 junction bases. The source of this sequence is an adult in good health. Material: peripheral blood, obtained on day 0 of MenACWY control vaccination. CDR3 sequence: CASSPTRAGGTEAFF. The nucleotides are TGTGCCAGCAGCCCGACCCGGGCAGGGGGGACTGAAGCTTTCTTT.